The 12 T cell receptor beta chains below come from one sample, sequenced in a study of T cells in Graves' hyperthyroidism and ophthalmopathy. Authors of the study amplified TCR beta CDR3 regions from RNA transcripts. The HTBI set primed first-round TCR CDR3 RT-PCR. TCRdb ran MiXCR on the multiplex PCR reads and lists one entry per CDR3 protein. The sample consists of about 330,000 distinct CDR3 sequences, roughly an eighth of them appearing once. The sequencing sample was made of blood. All receptors come from a woman aged 35 to 49 with Graves' ophthalmopathy.

This clonotype has more than one count but fewer than ten. The rearrangement joins TRBV20-1 to TRBJ1-5, with TRBD1 matching over 9 bases. This CDR3 has 16 residues. Germline V CDR1 and CDR2: DFQATT, SNEGSKA (reference sequence). Germline trimming cut 1 base from V and 4 bases from J; bases unmatched to any gene: 8. The CDR3 sequence: CSARVVRDRDNQPQHF. The CDR3 nucleotides are TGCAGTGCTAGAGTGGTTCGGGACAGGGATAATCAGCCCCAGCATTTT.

This clonotype was counted only a few times. The chain combines TRBV19 with TRBJ1-1, with TRBD1 as a possible D gene (5 bases). This CDR3 contains 18 residues. V was shortened by 3 bases and J by 3 bases, with 23 bases between the two germline ends. The germline CDR1 and CDR2 sequences are LNHDA and SQIVND (reference sequence). CDR3 sequence: CASSMYWGIGSQDTEAFF. The CDR3 DNA reads as TGTGCCAGTAGTATGTATTGGGGGATAGGGTCCCAGGACACTGAAGCTTTCTTT.

This clonotype was detected many times. The junction and the germline gene differ at one end; a read error may be behind it. As DNA, the CDR3 is TGTGCGAGTAAGGGAGGAGGCAGGGGAAGATTAGAGACCCAGTACTTC. Encoded protein: CASKGGGRGRLETQYF. This chain joins TRBV19 and TRBJ2-5; D tentatively reads TRBD1 or TRBD2 (6 bases each). CDR1 LNHDA and CDR2 SQIVND come from the germline V gene (reference sequence). There are 16 residues in the CDR3.

In this sample, this clonotype turned up many times. The chain combines TRBV12-3 or TRBV12-4 with TRBJ2-1; D may be TRBD1 or TRBD2 (6 bases each). Trimming removed 3 bases from V and 5 bases from J, with 14 bases in between. The length of the CDR3 is 15 residues. The CDR3 reads CASSFPQGGHNEQFF. The DNA of the CDR3 is TGTGCCAGCAGTTTTCCACAGGGAGGACACAATGAGCAGTTCTTC.

On this clonotype itself: A much larger clone lies a single base off, so this may be a read error. This chain uses TRBV27 with TRBJ1-1; the match to TRBD1 covers 7 bases. Germline lookup yields CDR1 MNHEY and CDR2 SMNVEV (reference sequence). This CDR3 has 13 amino acids. This CDR3 is CASSMTGNTGAFF. The CDR3 DNA is TGTGCCAGCAGTATGACAGGGAACACTGGAGCTTTCTTT.

This clonotype was seen ten or more times. The chain recombines TRBV27 with TRBJ2-7; 11 bases are shared with TRBD1. The CDR3 is 15 residues long. Germline assignment: CDR1 MNHEY and CDR2 SMNVEV (reference sequence). V was clipped by 6 bases and J by 5 bases; unmatched bases: 9. In nucleotides, the CDR3 is TGTGCCAGCAGGTTAGGGACAGGGGGTTTCCACGAGCAGTACTTC. It is translated as CASRLGTGGFHEQYF.

This clonotype was counted ten times or more. V gene TRBV7-8 combines with J gene TRBJ2-1; TRBD2 aligns across 10 bases. Germline CDR1 and CDR2: SGHVS and FQNEAQ. The CDR3 has 17 residues. V was clipped by 1 base and J by 5 bases; unmatched bases: 8. The CDR3 here is CASSLGRLAGAHNEQFF. In nucleotides, the CDR3 is TGTGCCAGCAGCTTAGGTCGTCTAGCGGGAGCCCACAATGAGCAGTTCTTC.

The sample holds many counts of this clonotype. The chain recombines TRBV3-1 with TRBJ1-4; weak D call: TRBD1 (5 bases). This CDR3 contains 13 residues. Germline lookup yields CDR1 LGHDT and CDR2 YNNKEL (reference sequence). V shed 2 bases and J shed 8 bases, with 9 bases lying between them. This CDR3 is CASSQRGTEKLFF. The CDR3 DNA reads TGTGCCAGCAGCCAAAGGGGTACGGAAAAACTGTTTTTT.

This clonotype was counted at least ten times. The V call is TRBV12-3 or TRBV12-4, the J call TRBJ1-2; D is ambiguous. Trimming took 3 bases from V and 6 from J, leaving 11 bases between them. This CDR3 spans 13 amino acids. In nucleotides, the CDR3 is TGTGCCAGCAGTTTCTGGAGGGCTCATGGCTACACCTTC. Its translation: CASSFWRAHGYTF.

This clonotype was detected many times. V usage is TRBV6-5 and J usage is TRBJ2-5; TRBD1 matches at 8 bases. This CDR3 has 17 residues. With 2 bases clipped from V and 4 bases from J, the junction kept 12 bases outside the gene matches. Germline V gene sequence: CDR1 MNHEY, CDR2 SVGAGI. The CDR3 bases are TGTGCCAGCAGTTACGCGAAGGACAGGGCAATGTTAGAGACCCAGTACTTC. Amino acids: CASSYAKDRAMLETQYF.

The sample holds many counts of this clonotype. This chain links TRBV13 with TRBJ2-5; 9 bases agree with TRBD1. Germline V gene sequence: CDR1 PRHDT, CDR2 FYEKMQ (reference sequence). This CDR3 has 15 residues. Trimming cost V 5 bases and J 7 bases; bases outside gene matches: 11. The CDR3 sequence is CASSQQGQGARTQYF. The CDR3 DNA reads TGTGCCAGCAGCCAACAGGGACAGGGCGCGAGGACCCAGTACTTC.

This clonotype was seen at least ten times. V usage is TRBV5-4 and J usage is TRBJ1-2; D remains unclear. Germline CDR1 is SGHNT and CDR2 is YYREEE (reference sequence). V was cut by 0 bases and J by 5 bases, with 14 bases left in between. The CDR3 length is 15 residues. CDR3 bases: TGTGCCAGCAGCTTGGGGCCCTCGCCCCATTATGGCTACACCTTC. It translates to CASSLGPSPHYGYTF.